This is a list of T cell receptor beta chains from one sample in a study of control samples from healthy donors and cancer patients. The protocol was immunoSEQ multiplex PCR, while the TCRdb copy is restricted to in-frame clones and leaves out a portion. The sample lists about 82,000 clones, 87% occurring once. Sequenced sample: blood. The source is a man in his forties or fifties in good health. Each CDR3 is given with its conserved first and last residue. The D gene is left open where the match is weak.

CDR3,V,D,J
CASSEGRGGPLSEQYF,TRBV7-2,.,TRBJ2-7
CASSLSSGNEQFF,TRBV11-3,.,TRBJ2-1
CASSAGTPGWDEQFF,TRBV7-7,.,TRBJ2-1
CASSSIGSPLHF,TRBV7-6,.,TRBJ1-6
CASSPTGGFSSLNEQFF,TRBV7-2,TRBD1,TRBJ2-1
CASSQEQVTEAFF,TRBV3-1/TRBV3-2,.,TRBJ1-1
CASSFGTSESEQYF,TRBV2,TRBD2,TRBJ2-7
CASSRPGSYEQYF,TRBV5-1,.,TRBJ2-7
CSVSEWGAGTDTQYF,TRBV29-1,.,TRBJ2-3
CASSQLGTNTGELFF,TRBV4-3,.,TRBJ2-2
CASSLGGQGLKAFF,TRBV7-2,TRBD1,TRBJ1-1
CAISESTSWGWRNEQFF,TRBV10-3,TRBD2,TRBJ2-1
CATSRPSASGPSYEQYF,TRBV15,TRBD2,TRBJ2-7
CASSDRDRGAAFF,TRBV10-1,TRBD1,TRBJ1-1
CASSPLGSGRNEQFF,TRBV27,TRBD2,TRBJ2-1
CAISDQGGTIYF,TRBV10-3,.,TRBJ1-3
CASRDRGDEQFF,TRBV2,.,TRBJ2-1
CASSPDRFTDTQYF,TRBV7-2,.,TRBJ2-3
CASSLRGEGNTIYF,TRBV19,.,TRBJ1-3
CASSQRTGGNYGYTF,TRBV4-1,.,TRBJ1-2
CASSPFRNSHTGELFF,TRBV18,.,TRBJ2-2
CASSRWTASSGNTIYF,TRBV14,.,TRBJ1-3
CASSLVGGMAGELFF,TRBV5-6,.,TRBJ2-2
CASNFDRGLSGELFF,TRBV6-5,TRBD1,TRBJ2-2
CASSLWRSGVEQYF,TRBV11-3,.,TRBJ2-7
CASSGIAGTVETQYF,TRBV28,TRBD2,TRBJ2-5
CASSQEAGGGPQHF,TRBV3-1/TRBV3-2,TRBD1,TRBJ1-5
CASSRLAGDSYEQYF,TRBV11-2,TRBD2,TRBJ2-7
CASSYSGSPTTEQYF,TRBV6-2/TRBV6-3,.,TRBJ2-7
CASSPTRGEQFF,TRBV7-3,.,TRBJ2-1
CASSSMAKNIQYF,TRBV7-2,.,TRBJ2-4
CASTRDRGSADTQYF,TRBV5-4,TRBD1,TRBJ2-3
CASQGQGSPLHF,TRBV6-5,TRBD1,TRBJ1-6
CATTGDPYNEQFF,TRBV10-3,TRBD1,TRBJ2-1
CASSQEHEQYF,TRBV4-1,.,TRBJ2-7
CASRRASGANVLTF,TRBV6-5,.,TRBJ2-6
CAISPAEGTQYF,TRBV10-3,.,TRBJ2-3
CASSQESGRVAYEQYF,TRBV4-3,TRBD2,TRBJ2-7
CASSQGGGDYGYTF,TRBV19,TRBD1,TRBJ1-2
CASSPSQQYQPQHF,TRBV6-5,.,TRBJ1-5
CASSESGTDTDTQYF,TRBV10-1,.,TRBJ2-3
CASSPSQGVVEKLFF,TRBV18,.,TRBJ1-4
CASSLWDRGLAGNEQFF,TRBV11-3,TRBD1,TRBJ2-1
CASSPNYGGANTGELFF,TRBV4-3,.,TRBJ2-2
CASSVLGGGYGYTF,TRBV2,.,TRBJ1-2
CASSERLTGLNEKLFF,TRBV4-1,TRBD1,TRBJ1-4
CASSLAFTNGYTF,TRBV5-1,.,TRBJ1-2
CASSLGGRSYNEQFF,TRBV11-3,.,TRBJ2-1
CASSQAPGGSHEQYF,TRBV3-1/TRBV3-2,TRBD2,TRBJ2-7
CASSLTESTEAFF,TRBV7-6,.,TRBJ1-1
CASCRMNTEAFF,TRBV5-8,.,TRBJ1-1
CAWSVTGRDYEQYF,TRBV30,.,TRBJ2-7
CASSQQPGNYGYTF,TRBV4-1,.,TRBJ1-2
CASSLEGANTEAFF,TRBV5-1,.,TRBJ1-1
CATSESPQRTGGTTEAFF,TRBV24-1,TRBD1,TRBJ1-1
CASGLVTLTDTQYF,TRBV12-5,.,TRBJ2-3
CASSPGGTEAFF,TRBV2,.,TRBJ1-1
CASSLGGQGTPRTF,TRBV7-8,TRBD1,TRBJ1-2